The subject of this entry is one T cell receptor beta chain. Its specificity is unknown. Mismatch with germline at one junction end may stem from a read error. This specimen comes from a study of post-analysis software for immune sequencing data. About the study: Multiple sclerosis in the patients followed relapsing-remitting, secondary progressive and progressive-relapsing courses. Study results and limitations: Multiple sclerosis patients had significantly lower normalized Chao1 diversity than controls. Controls showed lower frequencies than patients for several TRBV segments, and TRBV5-6, TRBV5-1 and TRBV20-1 were among these. Samples made in the same batch grouped tightly together by F measure.

CDR3 length equals 13 residues. The authors incorporated unique molecular identifiers into the TCR beta cDNA libraries. Once about 0.95 to 10 million T cells were used, hundreds of thousands of cDNA molecules resulted. TCRdb fed the PCR reads into MiXCR, producing one record per CDR3 protein. This table has about 540,000 distinct CDR3 sequences, around 34% appearing once. The J gene is TRBJ2-5, the V gene TRBV12-3 or TRBV12-4, with TRBD2 as a possible D gene (6 bases). Sequenced: blood. The clonotype was recovered from a girl aged 2 to 17 with multiple sclerosis. CDR3 DNA sequence: TGTGCCAGCAGTTTAGCGCGACTAGAGGCCCAGTACTTC. Protein sequence: CASSLARLEAQYF.